This entry lists 2 T cell receptor beta chains sequenced from one sample in a study of blood T cell repertoires in COVID-19. The repertoire was sequenced with immunoSEQ multiplex PCR; TCRdb's copy has only in-frame clones and lacks some. The table includes 86,000 or so clones, more than 75% detected once. Input material: peripheral blood. These receptors were taken from an elderly woman with acute or convalescent COVID-19.

The chain links TRBV7-7 to TRBJ2-3; possible D gene TRBD2, 6 bases. The CDR3 runs to 15 residues. Deletions cut 5 bases from V and 1 base from J, with 13 bases between. From germline, CDR1 is SSHAT and CDR2 FNYEAQ (reference sequence). The CDR3 DNA is TGTGCCAGCAGCGGGGGGACCTCTGGCACAGATACGCAGTATTTT. Encoded protein: CASSGGTSGTDTQYF.

The chain recombines TRBV29-1 with TRBJ1-2; 7 bases fit TRBD1. V lost 5 bases, J lost 5 bases, and 14 bases stayed unmatched. The CDR3 consists of 15 residues. The V gene's germline CDR1 is SQVTM and CDR2 ANQGSEA. The CDR3 coding sequence is TGCAGCGTTCCTTGGGACAGTCAGCCATCTTATGGCTACACCTTC. It codes for CSVPWDSQPSYGYTF.